A selection of T cell receptor beta chains follows, all from one sample in a study of beta chain features in type 1 diabetes. Sequencing used immunoSEQ multiplex PCR; TCRdb keeps in-frame clones, though not all of them. The sample lists hundreds of thousands of clones, roughly 15% occurring once. Material: naive CD4+ T cells from blood. These receptors originate from a man younger than 35 in good health. Both conserved end residues are part of each CDR3. Each record gives: V gene, D gene, clone size, J gene, CDR3 DNA, CDR3 protein. D genes are given only for firm matches. Size is omitted from some rows. Given values are once, few, many or a class for expanded clones.

TRBV19	NA	NA	TRBJ2-3	TGTGCCAGTAGTATCCAGGGGACAGATACGCAGTATTTT	CASSIQGTDTQYF
TRBV19	NA	few	TRBJ2-2	TGTGCCAGTAGTGCCGGGGAGCTGTTTTTT	CASSAGELFF
TRBV6-6	TRBD1	few	TRBJ1-2	TGTGCCAGCAGACTCGGACAGGCCTCTAACTATGGCTACACCTTC	CASRLGQASNYGYTF
TRBV11-1	NA	few	TRBJ2-1	TGTGCCAGCAGCTCCAGACCAAGCTCCTACAATGAGCAGTTCTTC	CASSSRPSSYNEQFF
TRBV7-2	NA	NA	TRBJ1-2	TGTGCCAGCAGCTGGGTGGAGGGCCATGGCTACACCTTC	CASSWVEGHGYTF
TRBV7-2	TRBD1	few	TRBJ2-7	TGTGCCAGCAGCTTAGTAGCCGGACAGGGGGCATACGAGCAGTACTTC	CASSLVAGQGAYEQYF
TRBV7-9	NA	NA	TRBJ1-5	TGTGCCAGCAGCCCCTGGGGGGATAATCAGCCCCAGCATTTT	CASSPWGDNQPQHF
TRBV28	TRBD1	few	TRBJ2-5	TGTGCCAGCAGCCGACAGGGGTGGACGAAAGAGACCCAGTACTTC	CASSRQGWTKETQYF
TRBV30	TRBD1	NA	TRBJ1-1	TGTGCCTGGTCTCCGGGACAGGGGTTGGAGACTGAAGCTTTCTTT	CAWSPGQGLETEAFF
TRBV10-3	NA	few	TRBJ2-6	TGTGCCATCAGTGCAGGGTCCAACGTCCTGACTTTC	CAISAGSNVLTF
TRBV15	TRBD1	few	TRBJ1-5	TGTGCCACCAGCAGACTCGACAGGGGCCGCAATCAGCCCCAGCATTTT	CATSRLDRGRNQPQHF
TRBV25-1	TRBD1	many	TRBJ2-2	TGTGCCAGCAGTGAAAGTAACAGGGGGATCGCCGGGGAGCTGTTTTTT	CASSESNRGIAGELFF
TRBV7-2	NA	NA	TRBJ2-5	TGTGCCAGCAGCTTCCTGCCAGAGACCCAGTACTTC	CASSFLPETQYF
TRBV5-4	TRBD2	NA	TRBJ2-5	TGTGCCAGCAGCTCGGGACTAGCGGGAGGCAAGAAGGGGACCCAGTACTTC	CASSSGLAGGKKGTQYF
TRBV4-1	TRBD2	NA	TRBJ2-5	TGCGCCAGCAGCCAAGGGGATTTGGCGGGAGGGGAGACCCAGTACTTC	CASSQGDLAGGETQYF
TRBV5-1	TRBD2	few	TRBJ2-1	TGCGCCAGCAGTTTCTCACTAGCGGGAGGGCGGGATGAGCAGTTCTTC	CASSFSLAGGRDEQFF
TRBV6-4	NA	few	TRBJ2-2	TGTGCCAGCAGACAGGGAAAAGGGAACACCGGGGAGCTGTTTTTT	CASRQGKGNTGELFF
TRBV9	TRBD1	few	TRBJ2-1	TGTGCCAGCAGCACCCGGACAGGGATTACCAATGAGCAGTTCTTC	CASSTRTGITNEQFF
TRBV19	NA	NA	TRBJ2-5	TGTGCCAGTGGCCGGGAGACCCAGTACTTC	CASGRETQYF
TRBV7-2	NA	NA	TRBJ1-1	TGTGCCAGCAGCCCGGTTAGGCTAGGGAACACTGAAGCTTTCTTT	CASSPVRLGNTEAFF
TRBV30	NA	NA	TRBJ2-1	TGTGCCTGGAGGCAAGGGTTGTTCGGTGAGCAGTTCTTC	CAWRQGLFGEQFF
TRBV28	TRBD2	NA	TRBJ2-7	TGTGCCAGCAGTCCCCCCGGCGGGAGAATGTACGAGCAGTACTTC	CASSPPGGRMYEQYF
TRBV5-4	NA	NA	TRBJ2-7	TGTGCCAGCAGCCCACGCCCCGGGGGCACGAACGAGCAGTACTTC	CASSPRPGGTNEQYF
TRBV7-2	NA	few	TRBJ1-6	TGTGCCAGCAGCCGCCGTGGAAGCAGAGATTCACCCCTCCACTTT	CASSRRGSRDSPLHF
TRBV28	NA	NA	TRBJ2-1	TGTGCCAGCAGTTTTGAGGGTCCGAGTGGACAGTTCTTC	CASSFEGPSGQFF
TRBV28	NA	few	TRBJ1-1	TGTGCCAGCACTGCAGGTGCAGCCATGAACACTGAAGCTTTCTTT	CASTAGAAMNTEAFF
TRBV7-2	TRBD2	NA	TRBJ2-1	TGTGCCAGCAGCTTAAGCCTAGCGGGGGGCGGTGAGCAGTTCTTC	CASSLSLAGGGEQFF
TRBV7-6	NA	few	TRBJ2-7	TGTGCCAGCAGCTCGGCCGGACATTCCTACGAGCAGTACTTC	CASSSAGHSYEQYF
TRBV29-1	TRBD1	few	TRBJ2-7	TGCAGCGCTTGGGGACAGGGGGGACCCTACGAGCAGTACTTC	CSAWGQGGPYEQYF
TRBV11-2	NA	few	TRBJ2-3	TGTGCCAGCAGCTTAGTAGGCCGTCAGACTACCACAGATACGCAGTATTTT	CASSLVGRQTTTDTQYF
TRBV4-2	NA	NA	TRBJ1-3	TGTGCCAGCAGCCGACCCGGCCGCGTCTCTGGAAACACCATATATTTT	CASSRPGRVSGNTIYF
TRBV28	NA	few	TRBJ2-7	TGTGCCAGCAGCGAACCCGGGCGGGGCTACGAGCAGTACTTC	CASSEPGRGYEQYF